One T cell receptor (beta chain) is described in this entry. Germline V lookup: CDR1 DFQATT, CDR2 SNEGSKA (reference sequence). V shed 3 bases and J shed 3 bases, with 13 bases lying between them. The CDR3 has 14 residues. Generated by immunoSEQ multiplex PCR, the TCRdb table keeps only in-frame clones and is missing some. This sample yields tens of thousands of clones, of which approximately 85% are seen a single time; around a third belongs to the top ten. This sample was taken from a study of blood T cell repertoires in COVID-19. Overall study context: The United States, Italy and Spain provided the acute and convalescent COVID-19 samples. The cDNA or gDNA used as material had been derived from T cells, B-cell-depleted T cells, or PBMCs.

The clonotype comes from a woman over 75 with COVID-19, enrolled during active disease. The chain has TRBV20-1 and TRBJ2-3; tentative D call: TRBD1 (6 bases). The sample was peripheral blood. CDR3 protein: CSASGGSPTDTQYF. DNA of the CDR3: TGCAGTGCTAGTGGGGGCAGCCCAACAGATACGCAGTATTTT.